The 11 T cell receptor beta chains below come from one sample, sequenced in a study of blood T cell repertoires in COVID-19. Sequencing used immunoSEQ multiplex PCR; TCRdb keeps in-frame clones, though not all of them. The top ten hold approximately 12% of the sample, which has about 81,000 clones, 89% seen once. Sequenced material: peripheral blood. Receptors originate from a man in his sixties or seventies with active or convalescent COVID-19.

V is TRBV12-3 or TRBV12-4 and J is TRBJ1-5, with TRBD1 identical over 9 bases. The J segment lost 6 bases and the V segment lost 7 bases, leaving 4 bases of the junction unmatched. The CDR3 covers 13 residues. The CDR3 here is CASKRTGAQPQHF. In nucleotides, the CDR3 is TGTGCCAGCAAAAGGACAGGGGCTCAGCCCCAGCATTTT.

The J gene is TRBJ1-3, the V gene TRBV7-6; TRBD1 aligns across 9 bases. V gave up 5 bases and J gave up 7 bases; unmatched junction bases: 3. The V gene's germline CDR1 is SGHVS and CDR2 FNYEAQ. This CDR3 is 13 amino acids long. CDR3: CASSQDRGNTIYF. CDR3 nucleotide sequence: TGTGCCAGCAGCCAAGACAGGGGGAACACCATATATTTT. Full variable domain (remainder filled in from reference TRBV7-6 and TRBJ1-3): GAGVSQSPRYKVTKRGQDVALRCDPISGHVSLYWYRQALGQGPEFLTYFNYEAQQDKSGLPNDRFSAERPEGSISTLTIQRTEQRDSAMYRCASSQDRGNTIYFGEGSWLTVV.

V usage is TRBV9 and J usage is TRBJ2-7; D unresolved. This CDR3 has 14 residues. Germline V gene lookup returns CDR1 SGDLS and CDR2 YYNGEE. The V gene lost 2 bases and the J gene lost 3 bases, with 12 bases spanning the gap. The CDR3 loop is CASSVSVQFYEQYF. CDR3 coding DNA: TGTGCCAGCAGCGTTTCTGTCCAGTTCTACGAGCAGTACTTC.

CDR3 loop: CASSGRQGKVNTEAFF. CDR3 DNA sequence: TGTGCCAGCAGTGGACGACAGGGAAAGGTGAACACTGAAGCTTTCTTT. The V call is TRBV28, the J call TRBJ1-1, with 7 bases matching TRBD1. V lost 5 bases and J lost 0; bases outside the gene matches: 9. CDR3 length equals 16 residues. Germline assignment: CDR1 MDHEN and CDR2 SYDVKM. The variable domain in full, completed from reference TRBV28 and TRBJ1-1, reads DVKVTQSSRYLVKRTGEKVFLECVQDMDHENMFWYRQDPGLGLRLIYFSYDVKMKEKGDIPEGYSVSREKKERFSLILESASTNQTSMYLCASSGRQGKVNTEAFFGQGTRLTVV.

The J gene is TRBJ1-6, the V gene TRBV9; no clear D gene. Germline V gives CDR1 SGDLS, CDR2 YYNGEE. Trimming pared 4 bases from V and 5 bases from J, leaving 10 bases between. The CDR3 contains 14 residues. This chain's CDR3 is CASSTSVNNSPLHF. The CDR3 DNA reads as TGTGCCAGCAGCACCAGTGTTAATAATTCACCCCTCCACTTT.

The chain joins TRBV6-5 to TRBJ1-5; D uncertain. The CDR3 runs 14 residues. The V gene's germline CDR1 is MNHEY and CDR2 SVGAGI. Trimming stripped 6 bases from V and 2 bases from J, with 11 bases between. The CDR3 reads CASRQSGGNQPQHF. CDR3 nucleotide sequence: TGTGCCAGCAGACAGAGCGGAGGCAATCAGCCCCAGCATTTT.

The V call is TRBV15, the J call TRBJ2-1; 8 nucleotides match TRBD2. Looked up from germline, CDR1 is LNHNV and CDR2 is YYDKDF (reference sequence). Trimming at V came to 4 bases and at J to 7 bases, leaving 6 bases not matched to a gene. The length of the CDR3 is 14 residues. This chain's CDR3 is CATSTRTSFNEQFF. CDR3 coding DNA: TGTGCCACCAGCACGCGGACTAGCTTTAATGAGCAGTTCTTC.

This clone has more than one count but fewer than ten. The gene calls are TRBV27 and TRBJ2-7, with 7 nucleotides matching TRBD1. The germline V gene encodes CDR1 MNHEY and CDR2 SMNVEV (reference sequence). V lost 2 bases and J lost 4; bases outside the gene matches: 2. There are 13 residues in the CDR3. This chain's CDR3 is CASSLEQGYEQYF. CDR3 coding DNA: TGTGCCAGCAGTTTAGAACAGGGGTACGAGCAGTACTTC.

V is TRBV20-1 and J is TRBJ2-2, with 11 bases matching TRBD2. With 3 bases clipped from V and 1 base from J, the junction kept 7 bases outside the gene matches. CDR1 is DFQATT and CDR2 is SNEGSKA in the germline V gene (reference sequence). The CDR3 is made up of 17 amino acids. The chain's CDR3 is CSASGLAGGRNTGELFF. In DNA, the CDR3 is TGCAGTGCTAGTGGTCTAGCGGGGGGACGGAACACCGGGGAGCTGTTTTTT.

The chain recombines TRBV7-2 with TRBJ2-7, with TRBD1 matching over 9 bases. CDR1 SGHTA and CDR2 FQGNSA come from the germline V gene. The V gene end was trimmed by 5 bases and the J gene end by 0 bases; junction bases not matched to a gene: 11. The CDR3 extends over 17 amino acids. For the CDR3, the DNA is TGTGCCAGCAGCCCCCTGGCGTGGGGACAGGGCTCCTACGAGCAGTACTTC. This translates into CASSPLAWGQGSYEQYF.

This CDR3 is CASSYSSGVAFF. The DNA for the CDR3 is TGTGCCAGCAGTTACTCCTCCGGGGTGGCTTTCTTT. This chain joins TRBV6-5 and TRBJ1-1; no clear D gene. This CDR3 region has 12 residues. Trimming removed 0 bases at V and 11 bases at J, with 10 bases between. In germline, CDR1 is MNHEY, CDR2 SVGAGI.